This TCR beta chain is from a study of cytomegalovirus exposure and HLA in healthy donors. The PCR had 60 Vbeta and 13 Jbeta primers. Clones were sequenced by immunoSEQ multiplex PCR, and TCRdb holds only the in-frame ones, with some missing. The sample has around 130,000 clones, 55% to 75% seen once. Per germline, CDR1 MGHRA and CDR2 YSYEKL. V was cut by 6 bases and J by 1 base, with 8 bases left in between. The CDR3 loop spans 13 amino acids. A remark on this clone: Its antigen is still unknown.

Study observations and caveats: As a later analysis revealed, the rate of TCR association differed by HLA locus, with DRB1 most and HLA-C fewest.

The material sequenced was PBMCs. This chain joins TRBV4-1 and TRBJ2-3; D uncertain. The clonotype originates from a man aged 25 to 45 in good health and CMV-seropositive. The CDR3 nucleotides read TGCGCCAGCAGTCGACTTGGCACAGATACGCAGTATTTT. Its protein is CASSRLGTDTQYF.